This passage covers 27 T cell receptor beta chains from one sample sequenced in a study of blood T cells in healthy people across ages. A second 7 to 11 cycle PCR used barcoded and J-beta primers. TCRdb redid the calling of the 5' RACE reads with MiXCR, one entry per CDR3 protein. The sample has 700,000 to 800,000 distinct CDR3 sequences, 40% to 45% seen once. What was sequenced was blood. These receptor sequences come from a woman aged 60-75 years in good health.

The rearrangement joins TRBV10-3 to TRBJ2-3, with D tentatively TRBD1 (5 bases). Trimming stripped 6 bases from V and 2 bases from J, with 18 bases between. This CDR3 is 16 amino acids long. The germline CDR1 and CDR2 sequences are ENHRY and SYGVKD. As DNA, the CDR3 is TGTGCCATCAGCCTTCAGGGCGAACACTACACAGATACGCAGTATTTT. Translated, it gives CAISLQGEHYTDTQYF.

This chain connects TRBV10-3 to TRBJ2-1; 7 nucleotides agree with TRBD2. The germline V gene encodes CDR1 ENHRY and CDR2 SYGVKD. The trim removed 0 bases at V and 9 bases at J, leaving 8 bases unmatched. The CDR3 contains 15 residues. CDR3 nucleotides: TGTGCCATCAGTGAGTCGGCGGGAGACGTAGGTGAGCAGTTCTTC. It specifies CAISESAGDVGEQFF.

The CDR3: CAISSQENTEAFF. CDR3 in DNA: TGTGCCATCAGTTCTCAGGAGAACACTGAAGCTTTCTTT. This chain joins TRBV10-3 and TRBJ1-1, with D unclear. The V gene lost 5 bases and the J gene lost 1 base, with 8 bases spanning the gap. Germline-derived CDR1 and CDR2 are ENHRY and SYGVKD. The CDR3 spans 13 residues.

V is TRBV20-1 and J is TRBJ2-5, with TRBD1 matching over 9 bases. The V segment lost 6 bases and the J segment 2 bases; nucleotides outside the gene matches: 7. This CDR3 has 14 residues. In germline, CDR1 is DFQATT, CDR2 SNEGSKA (reference sequence). CDR3 in DNA: TGCAGTGCCGTAGGGACAGGGCGGCAAGAGACCCAGTACTTC. Encoded protein: CSAVGTGRQETQYF.

The rearrangement joins TRBV5-4 to TRBJ2-1; D might be TRBD1 (7 bases). Trimming removed 1 base at V and 9 bases at J, with 20 bases between. The CDR3 contains 16 residues. The germline V gene has CDR1 SGHNT and CDR2 YYREEE (reference sequence). The CDR3 sequence is CASSLMRQGGIAEQFF. CDR3 nucleotides: TGTGCCAGCAGCTTGATGAGACAGGGCGGGATCGCTGAGCAGTTCTTC.

J is TRBJ2-5 and V is TRBV20-1, with D perhaps matching TRBD1 (6 bases). The J call may be wrong; the DNA end is better matched by TRBJ2-7. The length of the CDR3 is 13 residues. The germline V gene has CDR1 DFQATT and CDR2 SNEGSKA (reference sequence). The CDR3 region is CSASLQGTYEQYF. Here the CDR3 DNA reads TGCAGTGCTAGTTTGCAGGGGACCTACGAGCAGTACTTC.

The rearrangement uses TRBV12-3 or TRBV12-4 and TRBJ2-7; either TRBD1 or TRBD2 may fit D (5 bases each). This CDR3 has 13 residues. V lost 4 bases and J lost 6, with 13 bases in between. For the CDR3, the DNA is TGTGCCAGCAGTTCGTCGAATGGGGGCGAGCAGTACTTC. This encodes CASSSSNGGEQYF.

This clonotype was detected ten times or more. This chain joins TRBV5-1 and TRBJ2-7; D might be TRBD2 (7 bases). CDR3 length: 15 amino acids. The V end lost 5 bases, the J end lost 2 bases, and 17 bases lay between the germline ends. Germline CDR1 and CDR2: SGHRS and YFSETQ. CDR3 loop: CASRPGGGGTYEQYF. The CDR3 DNA follows: TGCGCCAGCAGACCCGGGGGCGGGGGCACCTACGAGCAGTACTTC.

J is TRBJ2-1 and V is TRBV6-6; TRBD1 might be the D (5 bases). The CDR3 has 14 residues. The germline V and J ends were trimmed by 2 bases and 8 bases, with 13 bases remaining between them. Germline lookup yields CDR1 MNHNY and CDR2 SVGAGI (reference sequence). The CDR3 nucleotides read TGTGCCAGCAGTTACCGAGACAGTAACGATGAGCAGTTCTTC. Amino acid sequence: CASSYRDSNDEQFF.

The V gene is TRBV7-9, the J gene TRBJ1-2; D is unresolved. This CDR3 is built from 13 residues. CDR1 is SEHNR, CDR2 FQNEAQ, per germline (reference sequence). The V end lost 1 base, the J end lost 5 bases, and 8 bases lay between the germline ends. DNA for the CDR3: TGTGCCAGCAGCTTAGATACGGGGTATGGCTACACCTTC. Translated, it gives CASSLDTGYGYTF.

The J gene is TRBJ2-1, the V gene TRBV20-1; 7 nucleotides match TRBD2. J was trimmed by 3 bases and V by 0 bases; bases with no gene match: 11. Germline loops: CDR1 DFQATT, CDR2 SNEGSKA (reference sequence). This CDR3 is 17 amino acids long. The CDR3 reads CSARDPKSGVYYNEQFF. The CDR3 DNA reads as TGCAGTGCTAGAGACCCTAAAAGCGGGGTTTACTACAATGAGCAGTTCTTC.

A remark on this clonotype: A much more abundant neighbour one base away suggests this may be a read error. The chain combines TRBV7-2 with TRBJ2-7; the match to TRBD1 covers 7 bases. CDR1 and CDR2 from the germline V gene are SGHTA and FQGNSA. Trimming removed 5 bases from V and 5 bases from J; junction bases left unmatched: 6. This CDR3 is built from 13 residues. CDR3 residues: CASSPQGPHEQYF. CDR3 coding DNA: TGTGCCAGCAGCCCACAGGGGCCTCACGAGCAGTACTTC.

The chain combines TRBV29-1 with TRBJ2-7; TRBD1 might be the D (6 bases). Trimming stripped 3 bases from V and 2 bases from J, with 14 bases between. Per the germline V gene, CDR1 is SQVTM and CDR2 is ANQGSEA. This CDR3 is built from 14 residues. CDR3 DNA sequence: TGCAGCGTTGATTGGACAGCCGAAGCCTACGAGCAGTACTTC. Its translation: CSVDWTAEAYEQYF.

For the CDR3, the DNA is TGTGCCAGCAGCGTAGCGGGCAGGTACGAGCAGTACTTC. It codes for CASSVAGRYEQYF. The genes are TRBV9 and TRBJ2-7; D gene unclear. Germline V CDR1 and CDR2: SGDLS, YYNGEE. CDR3 length: 13 residues. Trimming cost V 0 bases and J 4 bases, with 8 bases left between them.

This chain joins TRBV20-1 and TRBJ2-3; 14 bases match TRBD2. CDR1 is DFQATT, CDR2 SNEGSKA, per germline (reference sequence). V trimming: 4 bases; J trimming: 4 bases; junction bases outside the gene matches: 10. This CDR3 has 17 amino acids. The CDR3 nucleotides are TGCAGTGCTACCAGGGTAGGGACTAGCGGGAGCGCAGATACGCAGTATTTT. This codes for CSATRVGTSGSADTQYF.

This chain joins TRBV27 and TRBJ2-1; 10 bases map to TRBD1. The CDR3 sequence is 15 residues long. Trimming removed 1 base from V and 7 bases from J; junction bases left unmatched: 4. Germline V gene data show CDR1 as MNHEY and CDR2 as SMNVEV (reference sequence). CDR3 residues: CASSLWDRGLNEQFF. CDR3 DNA sequence: TGTGCCAGCAGTTTATGGGACAGGGGTTTGAATGAGCAGTTCTTC.

The chain links TRBV9 to TRBJ2-1; no reliable D call. The DNA end favors TRBJ2-7, so the J call may be wrong. The germline V gene has CDR1 SGDLS and CDR2 YYNGEE. The CDR3 is 14 residues long. CDR3 sequence (DNA): TGTGCCAGCAGCGTAGCTACCAATCACAATGAGCAGTACTTC. This translates into CASSVATNHNEQYF.

Here the CDR3 DNA reads TGTGCCAGCAGCCCACAGAGTTGGGGTAATGAAAAACTGTTTTTT. Translation: CASSPQSWGNEKLFF. The chain is built from TRBV28 and TRBJ1-4; D remains unclear. The CDR3 has 15 amino acids. The V and J ends lost 6 bases and 4 bases respectively, with 15 bases between them. Germline V gene sequence: CDR1 MDHEN, CDR2 SYDVKM.

This rearrangement joins TRBV3-1 to TRBJ1-1, with 9 bases fitting TRBD1. The junction had 9 bases not matched to a gene; V was cut back by 3 bases and J by 1 base. Per the germline V gene, CDR1 is LGHDT and CDR2 is YNNKEL (reference sequence). This CDR3 spans 17 amino acids. CDR3 protein: CASSHSRQGVRNTEAFF. The CDR3 DNA follows: TGTGCCAGCAGCCACAGTAGACAGGGGGTACGGAACACTGAAGCTTTCTTT. Filled out from reference TRBV3-1 and TRBJ1-1, the complete variable domain reads DTAVSQTPKYLVTQMGNDKSIKCEQNLGHDTMYWYKQDSKKFLKIMFSYNNKELIINETVPNRFSPKSPDKAHLNLHINSLELGDSAVYFCASSHSRQGVRNTEAFFGQGTRLTVV.

This chain connects TRBV28 to TRBJ2-3, with TRBD2 identical over 7 bases. CDR1 is MDHEN, CDR2 SYDVKM, per germline. This CDR3 contains 15 residues. V was pared by 4 bases and J by 3 bases, with 7 bases of the junction left unmatched. CDR3 sequence reads: CASSSPGGRTDTQYF. Written as DNA, the CDR3 is TGTGCCAGCAGTTCCCCCGGGGGGAGGACAGATACGCAGTATTTT.

This clonotype showed up just once. This chain uses TRBV30 with TRBJ2-7, with D hard to call. The assigned J gene may be wrong: the sequence end matches TRBJ2-5 better. The germline V gene has CDR1 GTSNPN and CDR2 SVGIG (reference sequence). This CDR3 spans 13 amino acids. CDR3 in DNA: TGTGCCTGGAGTGTTCTAATTGGGGAGACCCAGTACTTC. Translation gives CAWSVLIGETQYF.

Comments on this clonotype: This clone may be a read error of a much larger clone one base away. The J gene is TRBJ2-1, the V gene TRBV29-1; 7 bases are shared with TRBD2. The CDR3 sequence is 13 residues long. CDR1 and CDR2 (germline): SQVTM, ANQGSEA. CDR3 protein: CSVDRDYDKEQFF. The CDR3 region has the DNA TGCAGCGTTGACAGGGACTACGACAAGGAGCAGTTCTTC.

This clonotype showed up many times. The CDR3 here is CAISGGVHEQFF. The CDR3 coding sequence is TGTGCCATCAGTGGGGGGGTTCATGAGCAGTTCTTC. This chain uses TRBV10-3 with TRBJ2-1, with D perhaps TRBD2 (6 bases). This CDR3 is 12 amino acids long. V dropped 4 bases and J dropped 8 bases, with 9 bases sitting between them. Germline loops: CDR1 ENHRY, CDR2 SYGVKD.

The genes are TRBV7-9 and TRBJ2-3; D unresolved. The CDR3 runs to 13 residues. V gave up 8 bases and J gave up 0 bases, with 9 bases separating them. Germline lookup yields CDR1 SEHNR and CDR2 FQNEAQ (reference sequence). In nucleotides, the CDR3 is TGTGCCAGCCGAGAAATGAGCACAGATACGCAGTATTTT. The encoded protein is CASREMSTDTQYF.

The J gene is TRBJ2-3, the V gene TRBV11-3; 14 bases align to TRBD2. Germline loops: CDR1 SGHNT, CDR2 YENEEA. The CDR3 contains 16 residues. The V and J ends lost 5 bases and 5 bases, in that order; junction bases with no gene match: 6. The CDR3 sequence is CASSPGTSGRGDTQYF. The CDR3 region has the DNA TGTGCCAGCAGCCCCGGGACTAGCGGGAGAGGAGATACGCAGTATTTT.

The rearrangement links TRBV7-6 to TRBJ1-5, with 8 bases fitting TRBD1. The V gene end was trimmed by 5 bases and the J gene end by 0 bases; junction bases not matched to a gene: 9. This CDR3 is built from 17 residues. Germline values: CDR1 SGHVS, CDR2 FNYEAQ. This chain's CDR3 is CASSITGQGSSNQPQHF. As DNA, the CDR3 is TGTGCCAGCAGCATTACCGGACAGGGAAGTAGCAATCAGCCCCAGCATTTT.

The V call is TRBV3-1, the J call TRBJ2-5, with 9 nucleotides matching TRBD1. The tail of the sequence fits TRBJ2-7 better, so the J call may be wrong. The CDR3 consists of 13 residues. Germline V gene sequence: CDR1 LGHDT, CDR2 YNNKEL (reference sequence). As DNA, the CDR3 is TGTGCCAGCAGCGACGGACAGGGGAACGAGCAGTACTTC. Protein: CASSDGQGNEQYF.